This entry describes one TCR beta chain. These data belong to a study of blood T cell repertoires in COVID-19. Study details: PBMCs, B-cell-depleted T cells, or T cells provided the cDNA or gDNA that made up the material.

Method: immunoSEQ multiplex PCR; TCRdb's copy keeps in-frame clones and lacks some. The sample shows 200,000 to 300,000 clones, about nine tenths of them seen only once. This CDR3 region has 15 residues. The ends lost 6 bases at V and 7 bases at J; junction bases unmatched: 8. Germline assignment: CDR1 LGHDT and CDR2 YNNKEL (reference sequence). Participants reported their clinical history, and cohort assignment relied on those reports. Sequenced sample: PBMCs or T cells enriched from blood (not recorded which). The receptor was derived from a woman under 40 with acute COVID-19. The V and J genes are TRBV3-1 (or the pseudogene TRBV3-2) and TRBJ2-2, with 10 bases that match TRBD1. CDR3 DNA sequence: TGTGCCAGCAGTCATAGACAGGGGGCTATCGGGGAGCTGTTTTTT. It codes for CASSHRQGAIGELFF.